This TCR beta chain was sequenced during a study of CXCR3-negative and CXCR3-positive naive CD8 T cells. General study points: Memory CD8+ cells showed much lower diversity, while both naive subsets were comparably high.

Regarding this clonotype: Its target is not known.

This CDR3 is 13 amino acids long. The germline gives CDR1 LGHDT, CDR2 YNNKEL (reference sequence). The study made its TRB cDNA libraries by 5' RACE, adding UMI labels. TCRdb re-called the 5' RACE reads; one entry per CDR3 protein, DNA not given. The sample holds over 80,000 distinct CDR3 sequences. A CD45RO-CCR7+CD27+CD95- profile was what naive CD8+ T cells displayed. The chain has TRBV3-1 and TRBJ2-7. Sequenced sample: naive CXCR3- CD8+ T cells from blood. The subset here: CD45RO-CCR7+CD27+CD95- naive CD8+ T cells lacking CXCR3 (TNR3-). The clonotype comes from a human donor in good health. Some clones in this sample may be carry-over from other donors' samples. CDR3 protein: CASSQDTYYEQYF.